This note documents a single TCR beta chain sequence. Its antigen is undetermined. These data come from a study of PD-1 blockade in classical Hodgkin lymphoma. Regarding the study as a whole: TCR diversity rose significantly by C4D1 in CD4+ but not CD8+ cells.

Specified time point: cycle 4 day 1 (C4D1), after around six weeks of nivolumab. Exposure to brentuximab vedotin varied, and each patient had relapsed following autologous stem cell transplantation. Germline assignment: CDR1 LNHDA and CDR2 SQIVND (reference sequence). The CDR3 is 13 amino acids. Trimming removed 4 bases at V and 3 bases at J, with 10 bases between. Assay: immunoSEQ multiplex PCR; the TCRdb copy retains only in-frame clones and omits some. The sample consists of roughly 100,000 clones, about 92% of them appearing once. This TCR was sampled from a human donor with classical Hodgkin lymphoma. Source: peripheral blood mononuclear cells (PBMCs), taken before the fourth cycle of nivolumab. The V gene is TRBV19, the J gene TRBJ2-7; D remains ambiguous. CDR3: CASSTVSSYEQYF. DNA for the CDR3: TGTGCCAGTAGTACAGTCTCTAGCTACGAGCAGTACTTC. The full variable domain, with the rest looked up from reference TRBV19 and TRBJ2-7, is DGGITQSPKYLFRKEGQNVTLSCEQNLNHDAMYWYRQDPGQGLRLIYYSQIVNDFQKGDIAEGYSVSREKKESFPLTVTSAQKNPTAFYLCASSTVSSYEQYFGPGTRLTVT.